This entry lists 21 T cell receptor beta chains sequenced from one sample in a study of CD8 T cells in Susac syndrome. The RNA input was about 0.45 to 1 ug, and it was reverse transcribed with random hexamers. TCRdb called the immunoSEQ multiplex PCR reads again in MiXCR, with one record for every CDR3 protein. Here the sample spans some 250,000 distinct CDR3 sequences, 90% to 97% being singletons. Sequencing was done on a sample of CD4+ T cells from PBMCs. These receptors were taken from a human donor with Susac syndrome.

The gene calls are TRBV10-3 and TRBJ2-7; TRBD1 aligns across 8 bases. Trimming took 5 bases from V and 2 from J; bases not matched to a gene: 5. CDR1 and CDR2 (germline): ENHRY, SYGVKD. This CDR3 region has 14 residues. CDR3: CAISPGTGAYEQYF. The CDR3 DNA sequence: TGTGCCATCAGTCCCGGGACAGGAGCCTACGAGCAGTACTTC.

The CDR3 loop is CSARQPSPTGELFF. The CDR3 DNA is TGCAGTGCTAGACAACCCTCGCCTACCGGGGAGCTGTTTTTT. This chain uses TRBV20-1 with TRBJ2-2; D uncertain. The CDR3 runs to 14 residues. V lost 2 bases, J lost 5 bases, and 12 bases lay in between. From germline, CDR1 is DFQATT and CDR2 SNEGSKA (reference sequence).

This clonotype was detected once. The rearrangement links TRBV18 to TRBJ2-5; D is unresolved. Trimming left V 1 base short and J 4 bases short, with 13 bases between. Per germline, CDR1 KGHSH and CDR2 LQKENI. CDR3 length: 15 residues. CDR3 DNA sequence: TGTGCCAGCTCACCACGAACGGTTTTCGGAGAGACCCAGTACTTC. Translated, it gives CASSPRTVFGETQYF. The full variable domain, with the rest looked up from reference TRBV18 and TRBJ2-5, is NAGVMQNPRHLVRRRGQEARLRCSPMKGHSHVYWYRQLPEEGLKFMVYLQKENIIDESGMPKERFSAEFPKEGPSILRIQQVVRGDSAAYFCASSPRTVFGETQYFGPGTRLLVL.

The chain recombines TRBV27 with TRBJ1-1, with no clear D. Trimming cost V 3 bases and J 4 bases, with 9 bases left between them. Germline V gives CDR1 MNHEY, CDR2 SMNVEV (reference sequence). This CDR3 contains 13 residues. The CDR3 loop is CASSFSGSTEAFF. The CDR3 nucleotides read TGTGCCAGCAGTTTTAGCGGCTCCACTGAAGCTTTCTTT.

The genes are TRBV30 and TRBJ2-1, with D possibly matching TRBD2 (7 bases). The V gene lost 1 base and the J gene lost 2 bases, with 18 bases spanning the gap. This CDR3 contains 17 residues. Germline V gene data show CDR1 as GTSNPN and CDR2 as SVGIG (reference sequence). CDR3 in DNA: TGTGCCTGGAGTGCATGGGGGGGCACCTCTACCTACAATGAGCAGTTCTTC. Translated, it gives CAWSAWGGTSTYNEQFF.

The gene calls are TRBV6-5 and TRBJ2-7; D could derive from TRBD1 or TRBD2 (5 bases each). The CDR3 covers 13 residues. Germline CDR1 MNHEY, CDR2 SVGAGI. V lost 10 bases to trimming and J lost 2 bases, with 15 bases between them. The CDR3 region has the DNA TGTGCCACCCTCCGGGACGAGACCTACGAGCAGTACTTC. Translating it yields CATLRDETYEQYF.

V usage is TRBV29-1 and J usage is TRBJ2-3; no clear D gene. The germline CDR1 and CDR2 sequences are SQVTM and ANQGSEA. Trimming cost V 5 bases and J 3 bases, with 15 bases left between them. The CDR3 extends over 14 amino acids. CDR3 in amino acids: CSVFAWPGTDTQYF. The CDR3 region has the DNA TGCAGCGTTTTTGCGTGGCCCGGGACAGATACGCAGTATTTT.

CDR3 amino acids: CASSLYGNSYNEQFF. In DNA, the CDR3 is TGCGCCAGCAGCTTGTATGGGAACTCCTACAATGAGCAGTTCTTC. This chain uses TRBV5-1 with TRBJ2-1; D unclear. The CDR3 runs to 15 residues. Trimming shortened V by 1 base and J by 0 bases, and 8 bases separated the two germline ends. Germline V CDR1 and CDR2: SGHRS, YFSETQ.

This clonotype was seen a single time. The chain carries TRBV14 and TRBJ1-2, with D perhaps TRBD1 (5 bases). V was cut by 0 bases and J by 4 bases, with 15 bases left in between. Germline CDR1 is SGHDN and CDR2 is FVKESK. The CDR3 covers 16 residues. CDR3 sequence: CASSQDLTGVGYGYTF. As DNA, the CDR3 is TGTGCCAGCAGCCAAGATCTCACAGGAGTTGGCTATGGCTACACCTTC.

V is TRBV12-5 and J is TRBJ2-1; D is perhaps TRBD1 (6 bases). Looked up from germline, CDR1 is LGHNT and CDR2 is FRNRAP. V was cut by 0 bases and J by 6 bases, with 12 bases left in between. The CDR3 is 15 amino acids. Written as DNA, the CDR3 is TGTGCTAGTGGTTTGGTTCAGGGGTCAGGCAATGAGCAGTTCTTC. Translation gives CASGLVQGSGNEQFF.

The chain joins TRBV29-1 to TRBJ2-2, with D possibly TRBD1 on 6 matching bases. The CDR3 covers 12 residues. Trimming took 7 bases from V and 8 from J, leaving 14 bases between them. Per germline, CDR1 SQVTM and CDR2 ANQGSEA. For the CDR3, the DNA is TGCAGCGCTCGGACAGAAACTGGGGAGCTGTTTTTT. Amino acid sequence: CSARTETGELFF.

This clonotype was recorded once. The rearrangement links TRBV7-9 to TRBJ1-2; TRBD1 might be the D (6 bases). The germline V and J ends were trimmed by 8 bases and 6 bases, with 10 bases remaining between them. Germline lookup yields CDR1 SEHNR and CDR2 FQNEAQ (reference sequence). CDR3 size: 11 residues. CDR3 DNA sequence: TGTGCCAGCGGCAGGGGCGATGGCTACACCTTC. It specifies CASGRGDGYTF.

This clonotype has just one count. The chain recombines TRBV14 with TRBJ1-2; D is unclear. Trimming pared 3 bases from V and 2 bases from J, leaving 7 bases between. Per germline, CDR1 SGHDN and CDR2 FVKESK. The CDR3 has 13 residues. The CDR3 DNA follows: TGTGCCAGCAGCCACAGCCCAAACTATGGCTACACCTTC. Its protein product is CASSHSPNYGYTF.

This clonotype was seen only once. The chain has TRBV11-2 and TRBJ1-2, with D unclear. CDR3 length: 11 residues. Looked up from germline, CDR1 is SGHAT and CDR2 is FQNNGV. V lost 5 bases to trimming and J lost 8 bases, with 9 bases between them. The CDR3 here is CASSPSIGYTF. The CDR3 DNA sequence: TGTGCCAGCAGCCCGAGCATCGGCTACACCTTC.

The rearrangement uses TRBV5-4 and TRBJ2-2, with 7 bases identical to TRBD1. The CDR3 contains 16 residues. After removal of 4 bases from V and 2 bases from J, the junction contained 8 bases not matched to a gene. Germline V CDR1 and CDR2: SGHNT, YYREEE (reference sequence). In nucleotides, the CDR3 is TGTGCCAGCAGCGGGAACAGGGGCCCTAACACCGGGGAGCTGTTTTTT. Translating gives CASSGNRGPNTGELFF.

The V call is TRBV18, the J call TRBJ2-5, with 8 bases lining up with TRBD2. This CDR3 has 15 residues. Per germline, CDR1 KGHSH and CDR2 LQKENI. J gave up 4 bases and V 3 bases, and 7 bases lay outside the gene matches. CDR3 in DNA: TGTGCCAGCTCACCGTACAGCGGGAGTTCAGAGACCCAGTACTTC. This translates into CASSPYSGSSETQYF.

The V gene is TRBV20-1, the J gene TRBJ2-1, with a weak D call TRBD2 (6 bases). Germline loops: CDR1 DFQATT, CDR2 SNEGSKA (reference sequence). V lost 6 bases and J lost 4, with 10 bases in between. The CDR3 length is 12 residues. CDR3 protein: CSAIGGYNEQFF. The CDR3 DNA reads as TGCAGTGCGATCGGGGGATACAATGAGCAGTTCTTC.

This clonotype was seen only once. The CDR3 protein is CASSQTSGEQFF. The CDR3 coding sequence is TGTGCCAGCAGCCAAACTAGCGGGGAGCAGTTCTTC. This chain links TRBV3-1 with TRBJ2-1; TRBD2 matches at 9 bases. The germline gives CDR1 LGHDT, CDR2 YNNKEL (reference sequence). V was pared by 2 bases and J by 10 bases, with 0 bases of the junction left unmatched. The CDR3 covers 12 residues.

CDR3 residues: CATSDRRGWADTQYF. The CDR3 bases are TGTGCCACCAGTGATCGCAGGGGATGGGCAGATACGCAGTATTTT. The rearrangement uses TRBV24-1 and TRBJ2-3; possibly TRBD1 for D (6 bases). The V gene lost 3 bases and the J gene lost 4 bases, with 13 bases spanning the gap. CDR3 length equals 15 residues. CDR1 and CDR2 from the germline V gene are KGHDR and SFDVKD.

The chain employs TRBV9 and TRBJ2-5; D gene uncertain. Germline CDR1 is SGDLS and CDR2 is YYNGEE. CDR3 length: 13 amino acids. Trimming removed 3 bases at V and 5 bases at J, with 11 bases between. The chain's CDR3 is CASSGFFGETQYF. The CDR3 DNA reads TGTGCCAGCAGCGGCTTCTTTGGGGAGACCCAGTACTTC. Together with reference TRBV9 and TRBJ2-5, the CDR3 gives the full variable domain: DSGVTQTPKHLITATGQRVTLRCSPRSGDLSVYWYQQSLDQGLQFLIQYYNGEERAKGNILERFSAQQFPDLHSELNLSSLELGDSALYFCASSGFFGETQYFGPGTRLLVL.

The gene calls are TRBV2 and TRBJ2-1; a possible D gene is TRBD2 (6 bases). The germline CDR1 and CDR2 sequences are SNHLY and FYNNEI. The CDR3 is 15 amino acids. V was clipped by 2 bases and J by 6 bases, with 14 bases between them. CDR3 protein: CASSELASVVNEQFF. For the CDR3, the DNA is TGTGCCAGCAGTGAACTAGCGTCAGTTGTCAATGAGCAGTTCTTC.